The present entry profiles one TCR beta chain with its context. Its specificity is not known. This CDR3 contains 15 residues. In germline, CDR1 is MNHNY, CDR2 SVGAGI (reference sequence). With 6 bases removed from V and 2 bases from J, the gap between germline ends came to 15 bases. Method: immunoSEQ multiplex PCR; TCRdb's copy keeps in-frame clones and lacks some. This table has 100,000 to 140,000 clones, 80% to 90% appearing once. This entry belongs to a study of graft-versus-host responses after intestinal transplantation. Study-level findings and limits: The marrow of recipients harbored GvH clones, and ileum or blood showed some of them first.

The starting material was unstimulated CD4+ T cells sorted from spleen or lymph node cells, obtained before transplant. J is TRBJ2-3 and V is TRBV6-6; D unresolved. The clonotype originates from a human donor who was the organ donor for an intestinal transplant. The CDR3 reads CASSYLGLNTDTQYF. The CDR3 bases are TGTGCCAGCAGCTATCTAGGGCTAAACACAGATACGCAGTATTTT.